This passage covers 4 T cell receptor beta chains from one sample sequenced in a study of Tregs in tolerant kidney transplant recipients. The assay was immunoSEQ multiplex PCR, and TCRdb's table has in-frame clones only and misses some. Found here are 90,000 to 120,000 clones, roughly 90% of them singletons; the top ten hold approximately 0.35%. Sequencing was performed on CD4+ T cells from blood, taken before the transplant. The source of these receptors is a human donor who received a combined kidney and bone marrow transplant.

The chain is built from TRBV7-9 and TRBJ1-4, with 11 bases matching TRBD1. J lost 7 bases, V lost 5 bases, and 12 bases had no gene match. Germline V gives CDR1 SEHNR, CDR2 FQNEAQ (reference sequence). There are 17 residues in the CDR3. CDR3 region: CASSPWDRGIFGEKLFF. CDR3 sequence (DNA): TGTGCCAGCAGCCCATGGGACAGGGGGATTTTTGGTGAAAAACTGTTTTTT.

This chain uses TRBV6-5 with TRBJ1-1, with unresolved D. The CDR3 has 16 amino acids. V lost 2 bases and J 0 bases, leaving 13 bases between the germline ends. Germline lookup yields CDR1 MNHEY and CDR2 SVGAGI. The CDR3, as DNA: TGTGCCAGCAGTTACGGTTCAGGACTGATGAACACTGAAGCTTTCTTT. Translated: CASSYGSGLMNTEAFF.

The V call is TRBV6-1, the J call TRBJ2-3; D not resolved. There are 14 residues in the CDR3. The germline gives CDR1 MNHNS, CDR2 SASEGT. Trimming left V 4 bases short and J 2 bases short, with 10 bases between. The DNA for the CDR3 is TGTGCCAGCAGTGTGTTCCGGGTCACAGATACGCAGTATTTT. It codes for CASSVFRVTDTQYF.

The gene calls are TRBV19 and TRBJ2-3; 11 bases map to TRBD2. V lost 6 bases and J lost 0; bases outside the gene matches: 11. Germline V CDR1 and CDR2: LNHDA, SQIVND (reference sequence). The CDR3 runs 18 residues. Written as DNA, the CDR3 is TGTGCCAGTAGCCTAAGACTAGCGGGGCAATTTAGCACAGATACGCAGTATTTT. Its protein is CASSLRLAGQFSTDTQYF.